This T cell receptor beta chain was profiled in a study of OX40 agonist ivuxolimab in advanced cancers. Study in general: The patients got ivuxolimab, which is an agonistic anti-OX40 (CD134) antibody. Checkpoint inhibitors had been given previously to roughly 40% of patients.

General study points: A proportion of nonresponders additionally exhibited low normalized T-cell clonal expansion.

Turning to this clone: Its specificity is not known.

CDR1 is SGHTA, CDR2 FQGNSA, per germline. V gave up 5 bases and J gave up 3 bases, with 17 bases separating them. The CDR3 has 15 amino acids. Repertoires were generated with immunoSEQ multiplex PCR, while TCRdb's copy carries only in-frame clones and drops some. This table has 15,000 to 20,000 clones, around 80% appearing once. Sequencing was performed on CD4+ or CD8+ T cells sorted from blood, taken in a trial of the OX40 agonist ivuxolimab. This chain connects TRBV7-2 to TRBJ2-7; a weak D match, TRBD1 (5 bases). The sequence derives from an adult with an advanced solid tumor such as melanoma, head and neck, liver or kidney cancer. CDR3 nucleotides: TGTGCCAGCAGCACATATACAGGAAATTACTACGAGCAGTACTTC. This gives the protein CASSTYTGNYYEQYF.